The T cell receptor (beta chain) under discussion was sequenced for a study of T cells in Graves' hyperthyroidism and ophthalmopathy. Using RNA transcripts as the source, TCR beta CDR3 regions were amplified. First-round RT-PCR of the TCR CDR3 relied on the HTBI primer set. TCRdb reanalysed the multiplex PCR reads using MiXCR and keeps one entry per CDR3 protein. The repertoire has a few hundred thousand distinct CDR3 sequences, approximately 18% of them found once; the top ten carry roughly two fifths. This clonotype came up a few times. Trimming removed 0 bases at V and 0 bases at J, with 12 bases between. Germline V CDR1 and CDR2: SGDLS, YYNGEE. The CDR3 consists of 17 residues.

This sequence joins TRBV9 and TRBJ1-4; no clear D gene. What was sequenced was blood. The TCR was taken from a man in his late teens or twenties with Graves' ophthalmopathy. This CDR3 reads CASSVGAPFATNEKLFF. CDR3 DNA sequence: TGTGCCAGCAGCGTAGGGGCCCCGTTTGCAACTAATGAAAAACTGTTTTTT.